This T cell receptor beta chain was sequenced in a study of blood T cell repertoires in COVID-19. Overall study: The analysed material was cDNA or gDNA that came from T cells, B-cell-depleted T cells, or PBMCs.

This table comes from immunoSEQ multiplex PCR, and its TCRdb copy is limited to in-frame clones, with some not included. Of about 60,000 clones in the sample, 70% to 85% were seen once. The junction had 9 bases not matched to a gene; V was cut back by 0 bases and J by 7 bases. Per germline, CDR1 SGHRS and CDR2 YFSETQ. This CDR3 is 16 amino acids long. Sequencing input: peripheral blood. This clonotype originated in a human donor in a cohort sampled during active COVID-19. The rearrangement links TRBV5-1 to TRBJ2-1; 8 nucleotides align to TRBD2. The CDR3 region is CASSLDVGGGRNEQFF. The CDR3 DNA reads as TGCGCCAGCAGCTTGGACGTAGGCGGGGGGAGAAATGAGCAGTTCTTC.